Reported below is one T cell receptor beta chain. Method: immunoSEQ multiplex PCR; TCRdb's copy keeps in-frame clones and lacks some. The sample has 150,000 or so clones, about 86% seen once. The record originates from a study of blood T cell repertoires in COVID-19. Study summary: Donors in the United States, Italy and Spain gave samples during acute or convalescent COVID-19.

Germline CDR1 SGHTA, CDR2 FQGNSA. The ends lost 0 bases at V and 3 bases at J; junction bases unmatched: 5. This CDR3 is 16 amino acids long. The study drew participants aged roughly 18 to 89 years from around 24 US areas. The sample taken for sequencing was PBMCs or T cells enriched from blood (not recorded which). The chain employs TRBV7-2 and TRBJ1-5; 7 positions match TRBD1. The sequence came from a man aged 50 or older who had recovered from COVID-19. The chain's CDR3 is CASSLAPGTVNQPQHF. Written as DNA, the CDR3 is TGTGCCAGCAGCTTAGCGCCGGGGACAGTCAATCAGCCCCAGCATTTT.